This entry lists 2 T cell receptor beta chains sequenced from one sample in a study of blood T cell repertoires in COVID-19. TCRdb's copy holds only in-frame clones and misses some; the assay was immunoSEQ multiplex PCR. The data hold around 87,000 clones, with around four fifths observed a single time. Input material: peripheral blood. These receptor sequences come from a human donor in a cohort sampled during active COVID-19.

The CDR3: CASREAGAVDTQYF. The DNA for the CDR3 is TGTGCCAGCAGGGAAGCGGGAGCAGTGGATACGCAGTATTTT. This sequence joins TRBV28 and TRBJ2-3; 8 nucleotides line up with TRBD2. The CDR3 spans 14 residues. Trimming took 6 bases from V and 6 from J; bases not matched to a gene: 8. CDR1 and CDR2 (germline): MDHEN, SYDVKM.

The V gene is TRBV28, the J gene TRBJ2-7; 9 bases match TRBD1. CDR1 is MDHEN and CDR2 is SYDVKM in the germline V gene. The ends lost 9 bases at V and 5 bases at J; junction bases unmatched: 11. The CDR3 is 14 amino acids. CDR3 protein: CASTGTGNGNEQYF. The CDR3, as DNA: TGTGCCAGTACCGGGACAGGGAATGGTAACGAGCAGTACTTC.